This TCR beta chain was documented in a study of chemoradiotherapy in HPV16-positive cancers. In the study overall: Candidate HPV-specific T-cell clones and common TCR motifs came from functional assays in a couple of HPV16-positive patients. General study points: The functional HPV-specific definition rests on just a couple of HPV16-positive patients. During treatment, candidate HPV-specific clones and E7-related motifs expanded in tumor.

Repertoires were sampled repeatedly during chemoradiotherapy. This clone was detected once. What it recognizes is unknown. V lost 2 bases, J lost 5 bases, and 7 bases stayed unmatched. CDR1 and CDR2 (germline): SGHDT, YYEEEE. The CDR3 loop spans 15 amino acids. The table came from immunoSEQ multiplex PCR; TCRdb's copy has only in-frame clones and leaves some out. Here the sample spans tens of thousands of clones, 88% being singletons. Sample: blood, taken from a patient who underwent chemoradiotherapy. The gene calls are TRBV5-6 and TRBJ2-7; the match to TRBD1 covers 10 bases. This TCR derives from a human donor with HPV-associated anogenital cancer. The CDR3 coding sequence is TGTGCCAGCAGCTTTAGGGACAGGGGAGGAAACGAGCAGTACTTC. It yields the protein CASSFRDRGGNEQYF. Drawing the rest from reference TRBV5-6 and TRBJ2-7, the complete variable domain is DAGVTQSPTHLIKTRGQQVTLRCSPKSGHDTVSWYQQALGQGPQFIFQYYEEEERQRGNFPDRFSGHQFPNYSSELNVNALLLGDSALYLCASSFRDRGGNEQYFGPGTRLTVT.